The 10 T cell receptor beta chains given below trace back to one sample, sequenced in a study of T cell repertoires in cytomegalovirus infection. For these receptors, no antigen is known. A single record per CDR3 protein comes from TCRdb applying MiXCR to the reads. Counted here are 650,000 to 900,000 distinct CDR3 sequences, roughly 33% occurring once; the ten biggest clones make up under 15%. The starting material was cultured CD8+ T cells from PBMCs, obtained from culture after CMV antigen stimulation. Every receptor here comes from a human donor in good health (CMV status not recorded). Some clones in this sample may be carry-over from other donors' samples.

This clonotype was seen a handful of times. The rearrangement uses TRBV4-1 and TRBJ2-2; 10 nucleotides align to TRBD1. Unmatched junction bases numbered 10, after V lost 4 bases and J lost 5 bases. This CDR3 contains 17 residues. Germline V gene data show CDR1 as MGHRA and CDR2 as YSYEKL. The CDR3: CASSPHRGQGRTGELFF. CDR3 nucleotides: TGCGCCAGCAGCCCCCACCGGGGACAGGGGAGGACCGGGGAGCTGTTTTTT.

This chain links TRBV7-9 with TRBJ1-1; 8 bases map to TRBD1. Losses at the gene ends were 5 bases for V and 5 bases for J; bases not matched to a gene: 10. Germline CDR1 is SEHNR and CDR2 is FQNEAQ (reference sequence). The CDR3 loop spans 15 amino acids. CDR3 bases: TGTGCCAGCAGCACTCTACAGGGGGGAATAACTGAAGCTTTCTTT. It translates to CASSTLQGGITEAFF.

This clonotype was detected a few times. The V call is TRBV11-1, the J call TRBJ2-3; 8 positions agree with TRBD2. Germline-derived CDR1 and CDR2 are SGHAT and FQDESV (reference sequence). The CDR3 contains 17 residues. V shed 7 bases and J 4 bases; nucleotides not matched to a gene: 16. The CDR3 region is CASNLVLRGGHADTQYF. The CDR3 DNA reads as TGTGCCAGCAACCTCGTCCTTCGGGGGGGCCACGCAGATACGCAGTATTTT.

J is TRBJ2-4 and V is TRBV6-5; D call uncertain. The germline CDR1 and CDR2 sequences are MNHEY and SVGAGI. There are 16 residues in the CDR3. Trimming left V 0 bases short and J 1 base short, with 10 bases between. CDR3 sequence reads: CASSYSVDGAKNIQYF. The CDR3 coding sequence is TGTGCCAGCAGTTACTCGGTGGATGGGGCCAAAAACATTCAGTACTTC.

This clonotype was observed a handful of times. The V gene is TRBV12-3 or TRBV12-4, the J gene TRBJ2-7, with D unresolved. V was clipped by 3 bases and J by 3 bases, with 9 bases between them. The CDR3 spans 13 residues. In DNA, the CDR3 is TGTGCCAGCAGTTTCGCAGTAAGCTACGAGCAGTACGTC. Residues: CASSFAVSYEQYV.

The chain is built from TRBV6-6 and TRBJ1-6, with a possible D match to TRBD1 (5 bases). The CDR3 extends over 18 amino acids. The V gene lost 7 bases and the J gene lost 6 bases, with 25 bases spanning the gap. CDR1 and CDR2 (germline): MNHNY, SVGAGI (reference sequence). CDR3 sequence (DNA): TGTGCCAGCATCTATTCGCCTCCCCCGGGGACGGGTAATTCACCCCTCCACTTT. It specifies CASIYSPPPGTGNSPLHF.

V and J are TRBV7-2 and TRBJ2-3, with 9 bases matching TRBD2. V trimming: 5 bases; J trimming: 2 bases; junction bases outside the gene matches: 11. The CDR3 is 17 residues long. Germline V lookup: CDR1 SGHTA, CDR2 FQGNSA. CDR3 nucleotide sequence: TGTGCCAGCAGCCAAGGGACTAGCTGGGGACTCACAGATACGCAGTATTTT. The encoded protein is CASSQGTSWGLTDTQYF. Using reference TRBV7-2 and TRBJ2-3 for the parts outside the CDR3, the full variable domain is GAGVSQSPSNKVTEKGKDVELRCDPISGHTALYWYRQSLGQGLEFLIYFQGNSAPDKSGLPSDRFSAERTGGSVSTLTIQRTQQEDSAVYLCASSQGTSWGLTDTQYFGPGTRLTVL.

The chain uses TRBV4-2 and TRBJ2-3, with D unresolved. The CDR3 contains 13 residues. V was shortened by 0 bases and J by 3 bases, with 4 bases between the two germline ends. Per germline, CDR1 LGHNA and CDR2 YNFKEQ. CDR3 region: CASSQDATDTQYF. The DNA of the CDR3 is TGTGCCAGCAGCCAAGACGCGACAGATACGCAGTATTTT.

The sample holds many counts of this clonotype. This chain uses TRBV7-9 with TRBJ1-6; perhaps TRBD1 as D (5 bases). V lost 4 bases, J lost 14 bases, and 15 bases lay in between. CDR1 is SEHNR, CDR2 FQNEAQ, per germline (reference sequence). CDR3 length equals 13 residues. The CDR3 is CASSSAGLPALHF. The CDR3 DNA reads TGTGCCAGCAGCTCGGCGGGACTCCCGGCCCTCCACTTT.

This clonotype turned up a few times. The rearrangement uses TRBV2 and TRBJ1-2, with D possibly being TRBD1 (6 bases). The CDR3 extends over 15 amino acids. Between the trimmed V and J ends, which lost 6 bases and 3 bases, there was a span of 17 bases. Per germline, CDR1 SNHLY and CDR2 FYNNEI. CDR3 DNA: TGTGCCAGCAGCTCCGAAAGACAGGCCTACTATGGCTACACCTTC. Translation gives CASSSERQAYYGYTF.